Below are 8 T cell receptor beta chains sequenced from a single sample in a study of OX40 agonist ivuxolimab in advanced cancers. Assay: immunoSEQ multiplex PCR; the TCRdb copy retains only in-frame clones and omits some. The data contain roughly 43,000 clones, roughly four fifths of them singletons. Sequenced here: CD4+ or CD8+ T cells sorted from blood, sampled in a trial of the OX40 agonist ivuxolimab. The origin of the receptors is an adult with an advanced solid tumor such as melanoma, head and neck, liver or kidney cancer.

The DNA for the CDR3 is TGTGCCAGCAGCCCGACTAGCGGGGGGTTAGAGACCCAGTACTTC. This codes for CASSPTSGGLETQYF. J is TRBJ2-5 and V is TRBV27, with 13 bases fitting TRBD2. V gave up 6 bases and J gave up 4 bases; unmatched junction bases: 5. This CDR3 is 15 amino acids long. Germline V gene lookup returns CDR1 MNHEY and CDR2 SMNVEV (reference sequence).

CDR3 loop: CASSLTRTGEGKTQYF. In DNA, the CDR3 is TGTGCCAGCAGCTTAACCCGGACAGGGGAGGGGAAGACCCAGTACTTC. The chain links TRBV7-6 to TRBJ2-5; 9 bases fit TRBD1. Germline values: CDR1 SGHVS, CDR2 FNYEAQ. Trimming removed 2 bases from V and 6 bases from J; junction bases left unmatched: 10. This CDR3 contains 16 residues.

This chain joins TRBV19 and TRBJ2-2; the D is unclear. V was clipped by 6 bases and J by 0 bases, with 8 bases between them. Germline loops: CDR1 LNHDA, CDR2 SQIVND (reference sequence). This CDR3 has 14 amino acids. The CDR3 region has the DNA TGTGCCAGTAGGCTTCAGACGAACACCGGGGAGCTGTTTTTT. Translation gives CASRLQTNTGELFF.

V usage is TRBV4-1 and J usage is TRBJ1-6; 9 bases map to TRBD1. V dropped 6 bases and J dropped 10; count of bases not matched to a gene: 7. The germline V gene has CDR1 MGHRA and CDR2 YSYEKL. The CDR3 is 14 residues long. The CDR3 region has the DNA TGCGCCAGCAGTGACAGGGGGTCGGAATCACCCCTCCACTTT. Its protein product is CASSDRGSESPLHF.

This CDR3 is CASSAGGIAETQYF. In DNA, the CDR3 is TGCGCCAGCAGCGCGGGGGGGATAGCGGAGACCCAGTACTTC. The J gene is TRBJ2-5, the V gene TRBV5-1; 9 bases align to TRBD2. Trimming at V came to 4 bases and at J to 5 bases, leaving 6 bases not matched to a gene. CDR1 SGHRS and CDR2 YFSETQ come from the germline V gene. This CDR3 has 14 amino acids. Together with reference TRBV5-1 and TRBJ2-5, the CDR3 gives the full variable domain: KAGVTQTPRYLIKTRGQQVTLSCSPISGHRSVSWYQQTPGQGLQFLFEYFSETQRNKGNFPGRFSGRQFSNSRSEMNVSTLELGDSALYLCASSAGGIAETQYFGPGTRLLVL.

V usage is TRBV7-8 and J usage is TRBJ1-2, with TRBD1 matching over 10 bases. Germline assignment: CDR1 SGHVS and CDR2 FQNEAQ. This CDR3 spans 15 amino acids. V lost 0 bases and J lost 6; bases outside the gene matches: 4. The CDR3 bases are TGTGCCAGCAGCTTAGCTACGACAGGGGGCAATGGCTACACCTTC. Translating it yields CASSLATTGGNGYTF.

The chain combines TRBV15 with TRBJ2-3; D gene ambiguous. The CDR3 has 17 residues. V was trimmed by 8 bases and J by 0 bases, leaving 21 bases between them. Germline V lookup: CDR1 LNHNV, CDR2 YYDKDF (reference sequence). CDR3 sequence: CATATFYKILSTDTQYF. In DNA form, the CDR3 reads TGTGCCACCGCGACCTTCTACAAGATACTAAGCACAGATACGCAGTATTTT.

The chain couples TRBV2 to TRBJ2-3; unclear D gene. Trimming removed 2 bases at V and 4 bases at J, with 7 bases between. The CDR3 contains 13 residues. Germline CDR1 SNHLY, CDR2 FYNNEI. The CDR3 is CASSEQPPDTQYF. The CDR3 DNA reads TGTGCCAGCAGTGAACAGCCCCCAGATACGCAGTATTTT.